This T cell receptor (beta chain) came from a study of blood T cell repertoires in COVID-19. There are 17 residues in the CDR3. Germline values: CDR1 SEHNR, CDR2 FQNEAQ (reference sequence). The V gene end was trimmed by 5 bases and the J gene end by 4 bases; junction bases not matched to a gene: 5. Only in-frame clones appear in the TCRdb table, and some are missing; sequencing was by immunoSEQ multiplex PCR. The table lists roughly 240,000 clones, around 83% of them singletons. The sample consisted of peripheral blood. The J gene is TRBJ2-1, the V gene TRBV7-9, with 16 bases that match TRBD2. This clonotype was sampled from a man aged 35 to 55 who had recovered from COVID-19. The CDR3 nucleotides read TGTGCCAGCAGCCCCCCGGGACTAGCGGGGGGGTACAATGAGCAGTTCTTC. Encoded protein: CASSPPGLAGGYNEQFF.